The next 17 T cell receptor beta chains were all read from a single sample in a study of blood T cell repertoires in COVID-19. TCRdb's copy holds only in-frame clones and misses some; the assay was immunoSEQ multiplex PCR. The repertoire holds fewer than 200,000 clones, with almost 85% as singletons. What was sequenced was peripheral blood. The origin of the receptors is a man between 40 and 49 years old who had recovered from COVID-19.

This clone was recorded a few times. CDR3 loop: CASSVAGGVEQYF. CDR3 DNA sequence: TGTGCCAGCAGCGTAGCGGGAGGGGTCGAGCAGTACTTC. This chain uses TRBV28 with TRBJ2-7, with 11 bases identical to TRBD2. CDR3 length equals 13 residues. The V gene end was trimmed by 6 bases and the J gene end by 6 bases; junction bases not matched to a gene: 4. The germline CDR1 and CDR2 sequences are MDHEN and SYDVKM.

The CDR3 DNA follows: TGTGCCACCAGCTCGGACAGGGGGCCCTACGAGCAGTACTTC. Translated, it gives CATSSDRGPYEQYF. This rearrangement joins TRBV15 to TRBJ2-7; the match to TRBD1 covers 11 bases. CDR1 is LNHNV and CDR2 is YYDKDF in the germline V gene (reference sequence). The CDR3 loop spans 14 amino acids. The trim removed 5 bases at V and 2 bases at J, leaving 2 bases unmatched.

The rearrangement links TRBV12-3 or TRBV12-4 to TRBJ1-2; D might be TRBD1 (5 bases). V lost 3 bases and J lost 2, with 7 bases in between. This CDR3 comprises 13 residues. The DNA of the CDR3 is TGTGCCAGCAGTTTGGACACGAACTATGGCTACACCTTC. This sequence encodes CASSLDTNYGYTF.

The genes are TRBV5-8 and TRBJ2-7; perhaps TRBD1 as D (5 bases). The CDR3 sequence is 14 residues long. Trimming left V 4 bases short and J 5 bases short, with 16 bases between. Germline V lookup: CDR1 SGHTS, CDR2 YDEGEE. The CDR3 region has the DNA TGTGCCAGCAGCCACGGTCAGGGTCGGCACGAGCAGTACTTC. Translating gives CASSHGQGRHEQYF.

The table lists this clone with a few counts. This sequence joins TRBV6-2 or TRBV6-3 and TRBJ1-5; 8 bases are shared with TRBD1. This CDR3 region has 15 residues. CDR1 is MNHEY, CDR2 SVGEGT, per germline. The V and J ends lost 4 bases and 3 bases, in that order; junction bases with no gene match: 5. CDR3 nucleotide sequence: TGTGCCAGCAGTTTACCAGGGGGCGACAATCAGCCCCAGCATTTT. It translates to CASSLPGGDNQPQHF.

The chain couples TRBV3-1 (or the pseudogene TRBV3-2) to TRBJ2-5, with D possibly TRBD1 on 5 matching bases. Trimming shortened V by 3 bases and J by 4 bases, and 6 bases separated the two germline ends. The CDR3 contains 12 residues. Germline V lookup: CDR1 LGHDT, CDR2 YNNKEL (reference sequence). The CDR3 sequence is CASSHRGETQYF. The CDR3, as DNA: TGTGCCAGCAGCCATAGGGGAGAGACCCAGTACTTC.

The rearrangement uses TRBV24-1 and TRBJ2-5; D not resolved. Trimming removed 0 bases from V and 7 bases from J, with 5 bases in between. The CDR3 covers 12 residues. Germline V gene data show CDR1 as KGHDR and CDR2 as SFDVKD. CDR3 nucleotides: TGTGCCACCAGTGATTTGTCGGGGACCCAGTACTTC. The encoded protein is CATSDLSGTQYF.

V and J are TRBV7-2 and TRBJ2-3; TRBD1 aligns across 11 bases. CDR1 is SGHTA and CDR2 is FQGNSA in the germline V gene. Trimming removed 7 bases from V and 6 bases from J; junction bases left unmatched: 6. The CDR3 runs 14 residues. The CDR3 loop is CASTRTGGADTQYF. The DNA for the CDR3 is TGTGCCAGCACAAGGACAGGGGGCGCGGATACGCAGTATTTT.

The chain joins TRBV7-8 to TRBJ2-5, with a weak D call TRBD2 (6 bases). Trimming left V 5 bases short and J 4 bases short, with 17 bases between. The length of the CDR3 is 15 residues. Per germline, CDR1 SGHVS and CDR2 FQNEAQ. This CDR3 is CASSTRLGRSETQYF. CDR3 coding DNA: TGTGCCAGCAGCACACGACTAGGAAGGTCAGAGACCCAGTACTTC. The entire variable domain, with the rest obtained from reference TRBV7-8 and TRBJ2-5, is as follows: GAGVSQSPRYKVAKRGQDVALRCDPISGHVSLFWYQQALGQGPEFLTYFQNEAQLDKSGLPSDRFFAERPEGSVSTLKIQRTQQEDSAVYLCASSTRLGRSETQYFGPGTRLLVL.

J is TRBJ2-3 and V is TRBV18, with 13 bases aligning to TRBD2. V dropped 6 bases and J dropped 6; count of bases not matched to a gene: 12. Looked up from germline, CDR1 is KGHSH and CDR2 is LQKENI. The CDR3 sequence is 17 residues long. CDR3 DNA sequence: TGTGCCAGCTCCAGGACTAGCGGGGGTCTCTTCACGGATACGCAGTATTTT. It yields the protein CASSRTSGGLFTDTQYF.

The chain is built from TRBV19 and TRBJ1-5; D gene uncertain. Germline V CDR1 and CDR2: LNHDA, SQIVND (reference sequence). The V and J ends lost 7 bases and 0 bases respectively, with 13 bases between them. This CDR3 is 15 amino acids long. This CDR3 reads CASIALADSNQPQHF. Written as DNA, the CDR3 is TGTGCCAGTATCGCCCTGGCGGATAGCAATCAGCCCCAGCATTTT.

The chain carries TRBV7-9 and TRBJ2-7; TRBD2 aligns across 9 bases. V lost 0 bases, J lost 5 bases, and 8 bases stayed unmatched. This CDR3 region has 16 residues. Per the germline V gene, CDR1 is SEHNR and CDR2 is FQNEAQ (reference sequence). CDR3 residues: CASSLAQRGRGDEQYF. Written as DNA, the CDR3 is TGTGCCAGCAGCTTAGCGCAACGCGGGAGGGGCGACGAGCAGTACTTC.

Concerning this clone itself: Other DNA sequences in the same sample also yield this CDR3. The rearrangement links TRBV7-2 to TRBJ2-5; no firm D call. The CDR3 covers 11 residues. V was cut by 5 bases and J by 4 bases, with 5 bases left in between. The V gene's germline CDR1 is SGHTA and CDR2 FQGNSA. The CDR3 bases are TGTGCCAGCAGCCCGGGAGAGACCCAGTACTTC. Amino acid sequence: CASSPGETQYF. The entire variable domain, with the rest obtained from reference TRBV7-2 and TRBJ2-5, is as follows: GAGVSQSPSNKVTEKGKDVELRCDPISGHTALYWYRQSLGQGLEFLIYFQGNSAPDKSGLPSDRFSAERTGGSVSTLTIQRTQQEDSAVYLCASSPGETQYFGPGTRLLVL.

The chain has TRBV27 and TRBJ1-1; D is perhaps TRBD1 (5 bases). The CDR3 consists of 12 residues. Germline assignment: CDR1 MNHEY and CDR2 SMNVEV (reference sequence). V dropped 7 bases and J dropped 3 bases, with 9 bases sitting between them. CDR3 DNA: TGTGCCAGCAAGCAGGGTCACACTGAAGCTTTCTTT. Encoded protein: CASKQGHTEAFF.

V and J are TRBV5-1 and TRBJ2-3; 7 nucleotides line up with TRBD2. From germline, CDR1 is SGHRS and CDR2 YFSETQ. Trimming removed 6 bases from V and 1 base from J; junction bases left unmatched: 5. The CDR3 is 14 amino acids. CDR3 region: CASTWGGGTDTQYF. CDR3 DNA: TGCGCCAGCACCTGGGGGGGAGGCACAGATACGCAGTATTTT. Variable domain in full (rest from reference TRBV5-1 and TRBJ2-3): KAGVTQTPRYLIKTRGQQVTLSCSPISGHRSVSWYQQTPGQGLQFLFEYFSETQRNKGNFPGRFSGRQFSNSRSEMNVSTLELGDSALYLCASTWGGGTDTQYFGPGTRLTVL.

The chain employs TRBV4-3 and TRBJ1-4, with D uncertain. The CDR3 runs to 15 residues. Deletions cut 1 base from V and 4 bases from J, with 10 bases between. Germline V gene sequence: CDR1 LGHNA, CDR2 YSLEER. CDR3 nucleotide sequence: TGCGCCAGCAGCCAAGGGGCGGGAGGTAATGAAAAACTGTTTTTT. Translated: CASSQGAGGNEKLFF.

The chain recombines TRBV5-4 with TRBJ1-4; 9 bases line up with TRBD1. V dropped 4 bases and J dropped 4; count of bases not matched to a gene: 8. The germline gives CDR1 SGHNT, CDR2 YYREEE (reference sequence). The CDR3 runs to 16 residues. DNA of the CDR3: TGTGCCAGCAGCATAGGACAGGGGAGGCGTAATGAAAAACTGTTTTTT. This sequence encodes CASSIGQGRRNEKLFF.